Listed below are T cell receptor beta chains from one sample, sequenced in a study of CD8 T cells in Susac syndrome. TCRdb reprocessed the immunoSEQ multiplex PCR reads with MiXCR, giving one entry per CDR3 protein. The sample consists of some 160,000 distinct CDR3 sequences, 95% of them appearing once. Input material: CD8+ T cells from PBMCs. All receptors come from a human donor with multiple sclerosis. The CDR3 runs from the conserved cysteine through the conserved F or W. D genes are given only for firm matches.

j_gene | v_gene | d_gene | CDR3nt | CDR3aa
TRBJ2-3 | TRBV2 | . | TGTGCCAGCGCCGCCCACGCCACAGATACGCAGTATTTT | CASAAHATDTQYF
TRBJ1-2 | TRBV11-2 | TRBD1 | TGTGCCAGCAGCCGGACAGGGGAAGATGGCTACACCTTC | CASSRTGEDGYTF
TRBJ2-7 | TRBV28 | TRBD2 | TGTGCCAGCAGATTTAGCGGGAGTGGCTACGAGCAGTACTTC | CASRFSGSGYEQYF
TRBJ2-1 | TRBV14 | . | TGTGCCAGCAGCCTGGTGGATCTGCAGTTCTTC | CASSLVDLQFF
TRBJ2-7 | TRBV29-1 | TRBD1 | TGCAGCGTTAACGGCAGGGACAGGGGTCGGGAGCAGTACTTC | CSVNGRDRGREQYF
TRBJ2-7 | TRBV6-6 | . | TGTGCCAGCAGTCACCGGGACGCAGCCTACGAGCAGTACTTC | CASSHRDAAYEQYF
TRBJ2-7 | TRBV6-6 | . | TGTGCCAGCAGTTTAGGCAAATCTTACCTCTACGAGCAGTACTTC | CASSLGKSYLYEQYF
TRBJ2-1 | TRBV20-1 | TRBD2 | TGCAGTGCTTTGGGCGGGAGAGGGTTACAGGATGAGCAGTTCTTC | CSALGGRGLQDEQFF
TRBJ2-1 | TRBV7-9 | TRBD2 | TGTGCCAGCATTAGGGGAGGGTACAATGAGCAGTTCTTC | CASIRGGYNEQFF
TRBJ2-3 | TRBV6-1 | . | TGTGCCAGCAGTGAAGCGATAGCCTCCTCGGATACGCAGTATTTT | CASSEAIASSDTQYF
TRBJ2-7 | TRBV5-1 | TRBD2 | TGCGCCAGCAGCGATGGACTAGCTCGGGACGAGCAGTACTTC | CASSDGLARDEQYF
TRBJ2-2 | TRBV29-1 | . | TGCAGCGTTCGGCTCGGTAACGGGGAGCTGTTTTTT | CSVRLGNGELFF
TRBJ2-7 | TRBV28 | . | TGTGCCAGCAGTTTCAATGCGCCCTACGAGCAGTACTTC | CASSFNAPYEQYF
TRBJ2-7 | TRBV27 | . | TGTGCCAGCAGTAACTCTGTGTACGAGCAGTACTTC | CASSNSVYEQYF
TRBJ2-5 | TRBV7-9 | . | TGTGCCAGCAGCCCGGCCTCAGACCAAGAGACCCAGTACTTC | CASSPASDQETQYF
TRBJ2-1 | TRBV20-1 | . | TGCAGTGCCGACGGCAGCTCCTACAATGAGCAGTTCTTC | CSADGSSYNEQFF